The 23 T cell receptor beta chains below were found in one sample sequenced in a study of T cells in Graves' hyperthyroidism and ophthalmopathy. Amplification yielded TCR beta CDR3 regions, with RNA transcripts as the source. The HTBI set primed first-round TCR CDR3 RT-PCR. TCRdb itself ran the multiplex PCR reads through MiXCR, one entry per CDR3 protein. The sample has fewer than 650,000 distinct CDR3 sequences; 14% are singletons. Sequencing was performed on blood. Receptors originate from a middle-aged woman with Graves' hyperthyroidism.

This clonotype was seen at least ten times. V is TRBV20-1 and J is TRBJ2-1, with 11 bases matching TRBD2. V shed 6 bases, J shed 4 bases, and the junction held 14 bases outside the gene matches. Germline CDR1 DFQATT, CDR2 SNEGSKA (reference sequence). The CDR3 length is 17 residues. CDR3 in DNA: TGCAGTGCGTTTGACTCTAGCGGGAGGCTGAGATACAATGAGCAGTTCTTC. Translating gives CSAFDSSGRLRYNEQFF.

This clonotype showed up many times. The CDR3 protein is CASSPTAGSSYNEQFF. Written as DNA, the CDR3 is TGTGCCAGCAGCCCCACGGCGGGGAGCTCCTACAATGAGCAGTTCTTC. The chain links TRBV7-9 to TRBJ2-1, with TRBD2 as a possible D gene (6 bases). Germline CDR1 reads SEHNR; CDR2 reads FQNEAQ (reference sequence). Trimming left V 5 bases short and J 0 bases short, with 14 bases between. The CDR3 sequence is 16 residues long.

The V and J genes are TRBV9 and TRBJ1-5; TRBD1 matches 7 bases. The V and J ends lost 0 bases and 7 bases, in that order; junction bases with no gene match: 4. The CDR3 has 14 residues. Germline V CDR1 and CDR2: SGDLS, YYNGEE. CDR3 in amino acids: CASSVEGGQQPQHF. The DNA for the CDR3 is TGTGCCAGCAGCGTAGAAGGGGGCCAACAGCCCCAGCATTTT. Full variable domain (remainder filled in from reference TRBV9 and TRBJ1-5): DSGVTQTPKHLITATGQRVTLRCSPRSGDLSVYWYQQSLDQGLQFLIQYYNGEERAKGNILERFSAQQFPDLHSELNLSSLELGDSALYFCASSVEGGQQPQHFGDGTRLSIL.

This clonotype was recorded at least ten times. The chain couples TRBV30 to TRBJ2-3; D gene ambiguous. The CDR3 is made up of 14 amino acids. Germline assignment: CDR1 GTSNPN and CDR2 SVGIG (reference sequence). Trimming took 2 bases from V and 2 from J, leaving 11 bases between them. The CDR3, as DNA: TGTGCCTGGAGTTCAGCGCCCCTCACAGATACGCAGTATTTT. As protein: CAWSSAPLTDTQYF.

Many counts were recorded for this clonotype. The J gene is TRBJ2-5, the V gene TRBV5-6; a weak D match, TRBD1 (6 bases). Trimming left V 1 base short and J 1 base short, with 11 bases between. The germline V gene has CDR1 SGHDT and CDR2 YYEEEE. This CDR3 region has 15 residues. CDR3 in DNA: TGTGCCAGCAGCTTGTACATACAGGGCCAAGAGACCCAGTACTTC. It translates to CASSLYIQGQETQYF.

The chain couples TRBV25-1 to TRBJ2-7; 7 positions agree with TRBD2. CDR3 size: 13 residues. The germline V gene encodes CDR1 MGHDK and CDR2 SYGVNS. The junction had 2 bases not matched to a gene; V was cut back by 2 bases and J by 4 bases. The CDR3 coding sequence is TGTGCCAGCAGTGAACCGGGACTATACGAGCAGTACTTC. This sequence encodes CASSEPGLYEQYF.

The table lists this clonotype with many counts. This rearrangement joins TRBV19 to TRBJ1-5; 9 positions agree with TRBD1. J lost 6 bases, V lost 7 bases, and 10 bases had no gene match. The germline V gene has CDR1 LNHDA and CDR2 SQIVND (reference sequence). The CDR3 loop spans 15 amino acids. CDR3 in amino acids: CASTILTGGPQPQHF. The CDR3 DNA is TGTGCCAGTACCATCCTTACAGGGGGCCCTCAGCCCCAGCATTTT.

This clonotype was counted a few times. The CDR3 nucleotides read TGTGCCAGCAGGAGGACAGACCAGCCCCAGCATTTT. Translating gives CASRRTDQPQHF. The rearrangement links TRBV12-3 or TRBV12-4 to TRBJ1-5; TRBD1 might be the D (6 bases). V shed 6 bases and J shed 7 bases, with 10 bases lying between them. CDR3 length equals 12 residues.

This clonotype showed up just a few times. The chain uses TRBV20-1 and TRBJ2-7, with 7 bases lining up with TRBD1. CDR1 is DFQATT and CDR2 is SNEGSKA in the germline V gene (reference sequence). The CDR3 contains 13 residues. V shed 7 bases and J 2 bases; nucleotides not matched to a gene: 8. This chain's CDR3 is CSGSQGLAYEQYF. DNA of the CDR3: TGCAGTGGGTCACAGGGGCTTGCCTACGAGCAGTACTTC.

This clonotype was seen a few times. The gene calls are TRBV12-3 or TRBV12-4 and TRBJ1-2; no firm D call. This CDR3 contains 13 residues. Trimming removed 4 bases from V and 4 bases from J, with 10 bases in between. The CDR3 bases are TGTGCCAGCAGTTCGGCAGGCATCTATGGCTACACCTTC. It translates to CASSSAGIYGYTF.

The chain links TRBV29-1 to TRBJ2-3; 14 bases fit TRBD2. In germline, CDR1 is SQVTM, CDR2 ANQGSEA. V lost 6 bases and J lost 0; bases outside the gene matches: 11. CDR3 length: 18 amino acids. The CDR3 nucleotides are TGCAGCGTCCAGGGGACTAGCGGGAGTTTGGTGAGCACAGATACGCAGTATTTT. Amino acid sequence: CSVQGTSGSLVSTDTQYF.

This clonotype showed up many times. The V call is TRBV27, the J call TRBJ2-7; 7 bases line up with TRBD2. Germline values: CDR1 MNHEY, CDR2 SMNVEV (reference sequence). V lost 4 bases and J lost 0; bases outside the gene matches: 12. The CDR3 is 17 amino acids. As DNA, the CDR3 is TGTGCCAGCAGTTATCGCCCTGGGCGGGAGTTCTCCTACGAGCAGTACTTC. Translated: CASSYRPGREFSYEQYF.

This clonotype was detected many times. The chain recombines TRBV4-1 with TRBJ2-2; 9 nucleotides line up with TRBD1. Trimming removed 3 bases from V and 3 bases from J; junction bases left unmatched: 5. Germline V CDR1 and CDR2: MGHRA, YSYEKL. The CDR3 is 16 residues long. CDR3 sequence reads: CASSQPGQGYTGELFF. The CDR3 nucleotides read TGCGCCAGCAGCCAGCCGGGACAGGGTTACACCGGGGAGCTGTTTTTT.

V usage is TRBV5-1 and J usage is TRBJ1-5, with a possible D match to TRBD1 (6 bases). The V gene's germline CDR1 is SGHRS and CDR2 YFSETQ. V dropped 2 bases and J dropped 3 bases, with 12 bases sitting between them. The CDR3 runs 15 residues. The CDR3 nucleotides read TGCGCCAGCAGCTTCCCGGGACAAGACAATCAGCCCCAGCATTTT. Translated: CASSFPGQDNQPQHF.

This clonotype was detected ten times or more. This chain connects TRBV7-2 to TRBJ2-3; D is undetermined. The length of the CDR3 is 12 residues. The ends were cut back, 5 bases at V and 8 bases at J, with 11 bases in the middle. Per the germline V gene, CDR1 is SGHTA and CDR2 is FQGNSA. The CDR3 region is CASSRRVGTQYF. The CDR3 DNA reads TGTGCCAGCAGCCGGAGAGTGGGTACGCAGTATTTT.

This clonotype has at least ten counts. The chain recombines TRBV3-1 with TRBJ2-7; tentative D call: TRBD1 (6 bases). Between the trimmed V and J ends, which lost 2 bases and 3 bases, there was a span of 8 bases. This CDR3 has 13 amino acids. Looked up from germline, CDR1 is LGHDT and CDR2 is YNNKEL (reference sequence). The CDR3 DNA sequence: TGTGCCAGCAGCCAAACGGACAGCTACGAGCAGTACTTC. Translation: CASSQTDSYEQYF.

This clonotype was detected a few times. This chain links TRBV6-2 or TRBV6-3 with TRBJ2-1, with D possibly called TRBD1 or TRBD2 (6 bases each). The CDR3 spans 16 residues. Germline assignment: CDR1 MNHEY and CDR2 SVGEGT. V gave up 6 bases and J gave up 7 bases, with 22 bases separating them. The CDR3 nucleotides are TGTGCCAGCAGCTCCGGGACGGGGGCCCGGGAGAATGAGCAGTTCTTC. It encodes CASSSGTGARENEQFF.

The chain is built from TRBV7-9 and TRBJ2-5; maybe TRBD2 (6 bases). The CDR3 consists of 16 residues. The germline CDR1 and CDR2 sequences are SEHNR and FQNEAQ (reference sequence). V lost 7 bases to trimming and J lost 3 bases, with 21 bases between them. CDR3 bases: TGTGCCAGCATCCTACTTGGGCGGGACGGGGAAGAGACCCAGTACTTC. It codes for CASILLGRDGEETQYF.

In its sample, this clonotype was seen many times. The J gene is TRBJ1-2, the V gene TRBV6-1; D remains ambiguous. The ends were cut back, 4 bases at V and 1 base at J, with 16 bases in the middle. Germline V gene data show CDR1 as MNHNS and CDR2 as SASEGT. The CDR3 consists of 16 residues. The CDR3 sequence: CASSVHSGNRNYGYTF. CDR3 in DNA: TGTGCCAGCAGTGTCCACTCTGGGAACCGTAACTATGGCTACACCTTC.

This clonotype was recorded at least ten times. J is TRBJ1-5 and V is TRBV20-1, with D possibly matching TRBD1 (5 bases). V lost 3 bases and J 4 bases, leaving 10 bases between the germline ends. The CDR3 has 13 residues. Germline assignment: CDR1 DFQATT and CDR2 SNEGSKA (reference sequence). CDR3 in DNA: TGCAGTGCTAGTTCAGGGAGGAATCAGCCCCAGCATTTT. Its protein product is CSASSGRNQPQHF.

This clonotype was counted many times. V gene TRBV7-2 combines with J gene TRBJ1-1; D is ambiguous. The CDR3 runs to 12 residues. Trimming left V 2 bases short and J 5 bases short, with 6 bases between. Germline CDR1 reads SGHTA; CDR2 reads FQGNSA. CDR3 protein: CASSLYPTEAFF. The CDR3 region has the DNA TGTGCCAGCAGCTTATATCCGACTGAAGCTTTCTTT.

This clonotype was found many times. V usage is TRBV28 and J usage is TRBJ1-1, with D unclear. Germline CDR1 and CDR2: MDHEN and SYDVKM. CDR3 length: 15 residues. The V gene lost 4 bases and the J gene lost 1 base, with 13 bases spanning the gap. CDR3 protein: CASSSGAAGNTEAFF. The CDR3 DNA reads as TGTGCCAGCAGTTCCGGCGCGGCGGGGAACACTGAAGCTTTCTTT. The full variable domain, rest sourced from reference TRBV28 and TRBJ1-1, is DVKVTQSSRYLVKRTGEKVFLECVQDMDHENMFWYRQDPGLGLRLIYFSYDVKMKEKGDIPEGYSVSREKKERFSLILESASTNQTSMYLCASSSGAAGNTEAFFGQGTRLTVV.

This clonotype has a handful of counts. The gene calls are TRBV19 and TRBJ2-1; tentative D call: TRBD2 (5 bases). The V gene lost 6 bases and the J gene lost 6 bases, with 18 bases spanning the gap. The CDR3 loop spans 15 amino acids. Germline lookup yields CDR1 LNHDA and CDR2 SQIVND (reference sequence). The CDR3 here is CASRQRGEGTNEQFF. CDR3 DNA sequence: TGTGCCAGTAGGCAAAGAGGCGAGGGTACCAATGAGCAGTTCTTC.